This entry features one TCR beta chain sequence. Libraries were prepared by immunoSEQ multiplex PCR; TCRdb keeps only in-frame clonotypes and omits some of them. The data hold about 41,000 clones, with less than 80% observed a single time. Patient tissue came from resections in Japan or China, 2014–2017. Two lung cancer pathologists independently confirmed each histologic diagnosis. The data were obtained in a study of immune evolution from preneoplasia to lung adenocarcinoma. This TCR was recovered from a person aged 55 to 75 with lung adenocarcinoma. The material sequenced was FFPE invasive lung adenocarcinoma tissue.

The CDR3 sequence is CASSVGGGRNEQYF. CDR3 in DNA: TGTGCCAGCAGCGTAGGGGGCGGGAGAAATGAGCAGTACTTC. The chain couples TRBV9 to TRBJ2-7; 7 bases line up with TRBD2. Germline V CDR1 and CDR2: SGDLS, YYNGEE. J lost 7 bases, V lost 0 bases, and 7 bases had no gene match. The CDR3 is 14 amino acids.